This T cell receptor (beta chain) was observed in a study of CD8+CD57+ T cells in acquired aplastic anemia. Findings of the study overall: In CD8+ cells, Simpson's diversity showed no significant difference between patients and controls. The number of CD8+ CDR3 sequences shared by patients and controls was roughly 31.

This clonotype showed up just once. The antigen is not known. V lost 8 bases and J lost 4; bases outside the gene matches: 21. Per germline, CDR1 ENHRY and CDR2 SYGVKD. The length of the CDR3 is 18 residues. Sequencing involved patients with CD8+CD57+ cell expansion previously shown by flow cytometry. It was genomic DNA that served as the template for profiling TCR beta VDJ and CDR3. TCRdb reprocessed the reads with MiXCR, giving one entry per CDR3 protein. Of 180,000 or so distinct CDR3 sequences in the sample, roughly three fifths were seen once. The sequenced sample was sorted CD4+, CD8+, or CD8+CD57+ T cells (not recorded which) from PBMCs. The source of this sequence is a human donor with aplastic anemia. V and J are TRBV10-3 and TRBJ2-3, with TRBD1 identical over 7 bases. DNA for the CDR3: TGTGCCATCGCGAGCGGACCCCCGGGACCCAGGGGGTCAGATACGCAGTATTTT. It encodes CAIASGPPGPRGSDTQYF.